This entry features one TCR beta chain sequence. The target antigen is unknown. The PCR had 60 Vbeta and 13 Jbeta primers. The table came from immunoSEQ multiplex PCR; TCRdb's copy has only in-frame clones and leaves some out. This sample has 100,000 to 150,000 clones, with around 80% found just once. Germline V gives CDR1 SGHTS, CDR2 YDEGEE. Trimming removed 3 bases at V and 4 bases at J, with 28 bases between. The CDR3 length is 19 residues. The data derive from a study of cytomegalovirus exposure and HLA in healthy donors. Overall study results and limits: It was shown in a later analysis that HLA-associated TCR beta chains were more clonally expanded than other, equally common chains. In a later analysis, DRB1 alleles had the most associated TCRs; HLA-C alleles the fewest. In an earlier analysis, about 87% or about 30%: the productive usage of most TCR beta V segments.

This clonotype was sampled from a young man in good health and CMV-seropositive. V gene TRBV5-8 combines with J gene TRBJ1-1; D unresolved. Material for sequencing was PBMCs. This CDR3 reads CASSWAWGGGWVSGTEAFF. The CDR3 nucleotides read TGTGCCAGCAGCTGGGCGTGGGGAGGAGGATGGGTTTCGGGCACTGAAGCTTTCTTT.